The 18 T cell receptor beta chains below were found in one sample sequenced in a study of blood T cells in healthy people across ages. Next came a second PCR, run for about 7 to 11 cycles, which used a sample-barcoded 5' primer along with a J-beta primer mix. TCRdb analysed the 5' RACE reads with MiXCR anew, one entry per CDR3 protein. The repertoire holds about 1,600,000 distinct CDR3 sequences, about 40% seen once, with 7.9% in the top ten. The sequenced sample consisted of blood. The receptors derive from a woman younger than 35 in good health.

CDR3 in DNA: TGTGCCAGCAACCGCCGGCAGGGGGCCGAGCAGTACTTC. Protein product: CASNRRQGAEQYF. The rearrangement links TRBV2 to TRBJ2-4, with 8 bases lining up with TRBD1. Near its end, the DNA agrees better with TRBJ2-7, so the J call may be wrong. Germline CDR1 reads SNHLY; CDR2 reads FYNNEI. The CDR3 totals 13 residues.

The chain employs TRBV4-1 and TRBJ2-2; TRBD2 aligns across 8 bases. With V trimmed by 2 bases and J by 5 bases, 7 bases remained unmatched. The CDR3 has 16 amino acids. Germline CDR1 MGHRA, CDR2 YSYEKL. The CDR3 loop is CASSQSSASGTGELFF. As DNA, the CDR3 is TGCGCCAGCAGCCAATCTTCAGCTAGCGGGACCGGGGAGCTGTTTTTT.

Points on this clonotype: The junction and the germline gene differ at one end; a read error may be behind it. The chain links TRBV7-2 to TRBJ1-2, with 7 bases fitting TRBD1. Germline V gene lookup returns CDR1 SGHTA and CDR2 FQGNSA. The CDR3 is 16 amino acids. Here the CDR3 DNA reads TGTGCCGGCAGCTGGACAGGTCCTGCTCCTAACTATGGCTACACCTTC. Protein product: CAGSWTGPAPNYGYTF.

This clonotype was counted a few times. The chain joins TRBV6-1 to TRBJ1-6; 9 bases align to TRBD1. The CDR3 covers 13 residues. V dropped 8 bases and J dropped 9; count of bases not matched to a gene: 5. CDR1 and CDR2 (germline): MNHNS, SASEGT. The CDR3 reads CASGDRGTSPLHF. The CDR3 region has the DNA TGTGCCAGCGGAGACAGGGGGACTTCACCCCTCCACTTT.

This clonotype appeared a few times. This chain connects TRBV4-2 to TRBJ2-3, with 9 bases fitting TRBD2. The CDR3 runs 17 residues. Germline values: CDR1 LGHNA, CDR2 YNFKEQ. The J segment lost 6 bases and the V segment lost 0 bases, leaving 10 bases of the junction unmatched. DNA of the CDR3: TGTGCCAGCAGCCAAGACCAACTGGCGGGGGGGGCGGATACGCAGTATTTT. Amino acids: CASSQDQLAGGADTQYF.

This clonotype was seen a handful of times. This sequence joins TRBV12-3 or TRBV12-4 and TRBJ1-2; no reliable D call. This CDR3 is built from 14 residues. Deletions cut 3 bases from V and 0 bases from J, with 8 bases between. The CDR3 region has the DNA TGTGCCAGCAGTTTGAGAATTACTAACTATGGCTACACCTTC. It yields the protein CASSLRITNYGYTF.

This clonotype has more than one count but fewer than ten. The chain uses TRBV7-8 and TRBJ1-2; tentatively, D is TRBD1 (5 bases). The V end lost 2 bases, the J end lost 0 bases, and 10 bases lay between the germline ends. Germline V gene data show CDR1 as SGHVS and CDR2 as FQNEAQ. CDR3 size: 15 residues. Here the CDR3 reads CASSLNQGPNYGYTF. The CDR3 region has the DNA TGTGCCAGCAGCTTAAACCAGGGCCCTAACTATGGCTACACCTTC.

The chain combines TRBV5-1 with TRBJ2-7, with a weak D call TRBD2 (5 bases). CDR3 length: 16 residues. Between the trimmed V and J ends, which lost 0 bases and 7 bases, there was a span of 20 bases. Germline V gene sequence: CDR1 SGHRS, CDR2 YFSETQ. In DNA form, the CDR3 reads TGCGCCAGCAGCTTGGGGCTAGCATTAACCTACAATGAGCAGTACTTC. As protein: CASSLGLALTYNEQYF.

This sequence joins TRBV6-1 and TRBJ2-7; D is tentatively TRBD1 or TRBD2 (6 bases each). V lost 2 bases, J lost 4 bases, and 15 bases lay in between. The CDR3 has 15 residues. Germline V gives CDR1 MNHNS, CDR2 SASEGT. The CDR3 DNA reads TGTGCCAGCAGTGAACTAGGGGGGTTCGGGTACGAGCAGTACTTC. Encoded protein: CASSELGGFGYEQYF.

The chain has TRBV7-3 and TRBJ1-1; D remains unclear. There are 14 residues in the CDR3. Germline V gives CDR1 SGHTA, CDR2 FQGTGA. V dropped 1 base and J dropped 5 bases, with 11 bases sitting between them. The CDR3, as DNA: TGTGCCAGCAGCTTAAGTGCGGGGTGGACTGAAGCTTTCTTT. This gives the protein CASSLSAGWTEAFF.

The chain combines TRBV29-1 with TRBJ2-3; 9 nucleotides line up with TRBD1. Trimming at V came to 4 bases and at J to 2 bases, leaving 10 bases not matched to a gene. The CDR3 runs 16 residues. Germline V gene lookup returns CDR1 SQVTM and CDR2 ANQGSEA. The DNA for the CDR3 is TGCAGCGTTGGGCGACAGGGGGGGTGGTACACAGATACGCAGTATTTT. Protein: CSVGRQGGWYTDTQYF.

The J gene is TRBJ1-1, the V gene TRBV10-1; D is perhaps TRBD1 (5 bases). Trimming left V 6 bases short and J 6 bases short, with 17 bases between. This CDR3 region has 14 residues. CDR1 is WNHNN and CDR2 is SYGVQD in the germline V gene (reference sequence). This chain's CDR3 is CASRGTGAGPEAFF. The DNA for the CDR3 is TGCGCCAGCAGGGGGACCGGGGCCGGGCCTGAAGCTTTCTTT.

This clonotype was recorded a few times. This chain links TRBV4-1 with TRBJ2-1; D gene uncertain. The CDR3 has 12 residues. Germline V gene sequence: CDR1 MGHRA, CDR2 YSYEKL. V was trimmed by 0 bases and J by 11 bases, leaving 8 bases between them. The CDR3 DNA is TGCGCCAGCAGCCAAGAAATCGGTCAGCAGTTCTTC. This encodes CASSQEIGQQFF.

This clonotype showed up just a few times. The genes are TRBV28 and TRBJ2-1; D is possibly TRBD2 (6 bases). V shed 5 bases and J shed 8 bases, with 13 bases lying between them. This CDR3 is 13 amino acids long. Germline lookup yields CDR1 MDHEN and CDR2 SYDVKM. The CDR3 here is CASSPGERHEQFF. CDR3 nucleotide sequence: TGTGCCAGCAGTCCGGGGGAGCGCCATGAGCAGTTCTTC.

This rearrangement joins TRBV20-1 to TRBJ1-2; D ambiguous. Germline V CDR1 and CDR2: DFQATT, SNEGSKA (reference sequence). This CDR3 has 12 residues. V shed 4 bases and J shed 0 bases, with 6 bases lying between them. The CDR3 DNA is TGCAGTGCTATGGCTGCTAACTATGGCTACACCTTC. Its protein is CSAMAANYGYTF.

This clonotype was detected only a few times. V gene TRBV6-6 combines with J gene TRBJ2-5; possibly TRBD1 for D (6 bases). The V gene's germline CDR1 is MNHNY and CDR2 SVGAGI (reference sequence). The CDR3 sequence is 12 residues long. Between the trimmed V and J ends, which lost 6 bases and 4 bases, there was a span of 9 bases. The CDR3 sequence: CASRTGTETQYF. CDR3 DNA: TGTGCCAGCAGAACAGGGACAGAGACCCAGTACTTC.

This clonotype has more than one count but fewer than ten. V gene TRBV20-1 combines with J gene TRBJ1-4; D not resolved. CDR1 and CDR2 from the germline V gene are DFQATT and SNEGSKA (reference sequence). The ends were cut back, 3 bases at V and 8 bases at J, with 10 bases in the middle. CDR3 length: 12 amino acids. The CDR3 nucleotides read TGCAGTGCTAGCCCGGGCGCAGAAAAACTGTTTTTT. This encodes CSASPGAEKLFF.

The CDR3 nucleotides read TGCAGTGCTAGTGGGGCGGGACTAGGCAATCAGCCCCAGCATTTT. This encodes CSASGAGLGNQPQHF. This chain joins TRBV20-1 and TRBJ1-5; a possible D gene is TRBD1 (5 bases). There are 15 residues in the CDR3. Germline assignment: CDR1 DFQATT and CDR2 SNEGSKA (reference sequence). Trimming left V 3 bases short and J 2 bases short, with 14 bases between.